Each of the 31 T cell receptor beta chains below was sequenced from the same sample in a study of blood T cells in healthy people across ages. Primed by a sample-barcoded 5' primer and a J-beta primer mix, a second PCR proceeded for about 7 to 11 cycles. TCRdb reprocessed the 5' RACE reads with MiXCR, giving one entry per CDR3 protein. The table has around 1,800,000 distinct CDR3 sequences, more than 35% seen once. Specimen: blood. The receptors originated from a human donor in good health.

The rearrangement links TRBV6-5 to TRBJ2-1; 14 positions match TRBD2. This CDR3 has 15 amino acids. Germline-derived CDR1 and CDR2 are MNHEY and SVGAGI. Losses at the gene ends were 5 bases for V and 9 bases for J; bases not matched to a gene: 6. The DNA of the CDR3 is TGTGCCAGCAGTGAGACTAGCGGGAGGGCCACTGAGCAGTTCTTC. Its translation: CASSETSGRATEQFF.

V gene TRBV15 combines with J gene TRBJ2-3, with TRBD2 matching over 14 bases. The CDR3 length is 17 residues. Germline V CDR1 and CDR2: LNHNV, YYDKDF (reference sequence). After removal of 3 bases from V and 4 bases from J, the junction contained 6 bases not matched to a gene. CDR3 sequence reads: CATSRGLAGEGADTQYF. CDR3 in DNA: TGTGCCACCAGCAGGGGACTAGCGGGGGAGGGGGCAGATACGCAGTATTTT.

In its sample, this clonotype was seen a few times. The V gene is TRBV20-1, the J gene TRBJ2-7; D tentatively fits TRBD1 or TRBD2 (5 bases each). The CDR3 sequence is 13 residues long. V was cut by 5 bases and J by 2 bases, with 13 bases left in between. Germline loops: CDR1 DFQATT, CDR2 SNEGSKA (reference sequence). In nucleotides, the CDR3 is TGCAGTGCTCGGGACCGGGATGCCTACGAGCAGTACTTC. Translated, it gives CSARDRDAYEQYF.

This chain uses TRBV20-1 with TRBJ2-4; 8 bases line up with TRBD1. The J call may be in error: the DNA end matches TRBJ2-7 better. CDR3 size: 14 residues. Germline V CDR1 and CDR2: DFQATT, SNEGSKA (reference sequence). The CDR3 region has the DNA TGCAGTGCTGGTAGATCAGGGGGCGCCTTCGAGCAGTACTTC. It is translated as CSAGRSGGAFEQYF.

V usage is TRBV5-1 and J usage is TRBJ1-1; D gene unclear. This CDR3 region has 13 residues. Deletions cut 0 bases from V and 3 bases from J, with 6 bases between. Per the germline V gene, CDR1 is SGHRS and CDR2 is YFSETQ. The CDR3 spells CASSLAVYTEAFF. The DNA for the CDR3 is TGCGCCAGCAGCTTGGCAGTATACACTGAAGCTTTCTTT.

This chain connects TRBV5-1 to TRBJ1-1; unclear D gene. Trimming pared 4 bases from V and 2 bases from J, leaving 15 bases between. CDR3 size: 15 residues. Germline V gene lookup returns CDR1 SGHRS and CDR2 YFSETQ. Here the CDR3 DNA reads TGCGCCAGCAGCCTTTGGACGTCCAAAAACACTGAAGCTTTCTTT. Encoded protein: CASSLWTSKNTEAFF.

The V and J genes are TRBV7-2 and TRBJ2-6, with a tentative D call TRBD2 (6 bases). The CDR3 runs to 16 residues. Trimming stripped 8 bases from V and 0 bases from J, with 14 bases between. Germline V lookup: CDR1 SGHTA, CDR2 FQGNSA. CDR3 in DNA: TGTGCCAGCGCCGGGGGACCGAGCTCTGGGGCCAACGTCCTGACTTTC. Protein product: CASAGGPSSGANVLTF.

This clonotype has just a few counts. V is TRBV9 and J is TRBJ2-4, with 12 bases lining up with TRBD2. Germline lookup yields CDR1 SGDLS and CDR2 YYNGEE. The junction had 10 bases not matched to a gene; V was cut back by 3 bases and J by 6 bases. CDR3 length equals 17 residues. The CDR3 DNA reads as TGTGCCAGCAGCGGCAATCCTAGCGGGGGGGGGAGAAACATTCAGTACTTC. Amino acid sequence: CASSGNPSGGGRNIQYF.

V gene TRBV2 combines with J gene TRBJ2-4; 8 bases fit TRBD1. The J call may be faulty, since TRBJ2-7 better matches the DNA end. The CDR3 has 13 residues. CDR1 and CDR2 from the germline V gene are SNHLY and FYNNEI. The CDR3 spells CATLTGDAYEQYF. The CDR3 coding sequence is TGTGCCACCCTGACAGGGGACGCGTACGAGCAGTACTTC.

This clonotype has more than one count but fewer than ten. V is TRBV7-8 and J is TRBJ2-3, with 8 bases lining up with TRBD1. The germline V gene has CDR1 SGHVS and CDR2 FQNEAQ. The CDR3 runs to 13 residues. Trimming cost V 6 bases and J 6 bases; bases outside gene matches: 5. CDR3 protein: CASRPRGQDTQYF. CDR3 nucleotide sequence: TGTGCCAGCAGGCCCAGGGGGCAGGATACGCAGTATTTT.

This clonotype showed up just a few times. CDR3 residues: CASSLSAQASYEQYF. The CDR3, as DNA: TGTGCCAGCAGTTTAAGTGCACAGGCCTCCTACGAGCAGTACTTC. V is TRBV28 and J is TRBJ2-7, with D possibly TRBD1 on 5 matching bases. The V end lost 2 bases, the J end lost 0 bases, and 11 bases lay between the germline ends. Germline CDR1 MDHEN, CDR2 SYDVKM. The CDR3 sequence is 15 residues long.

This clonotype was counted between two and nine times. V is TRBV5-1 and J is TRBJ1-2; a possible D gene is TRBD1 (6 bases). V lost 1 base, J lost 4 bases, and 17 bases lay in between. Germline CDR1 and CDR2: SGHRS and YFSETQ. This CDR3 is built from 16 residues. Here the CDR3 reads CASSLQIRDTTYGYTF. Written as DNA, the CDR3 is TGCGCCAGCAGCTTGCAGATACGGGACACAACCTATGGCTACACCTTC.

CDR3 DNA: TGCAGTGCTGAAATGGGGCCTACGCAGTATTTT. This translates into CSAEMGPTQYF. This chain links TRBV20-1 with TRBJ2-3, with D perhaps TRBD1 (5 bases). This CDR3 is built from 11 residues. Per germline, CDR1 DFQATT and CDR2 SNEGSKA (reference sequence). V lost 5 bases and J lost 8, with 11 bases in between.

The chain recombines TRBV27 with TRBJ1-1, with a tentative D call TRBD1 (5 bases). V lost 4 bases to trimming and J lost 1 base, with 10 bases between them. The germline V gene encodes CDR1 MNHEY and CDR2 SMNVEV (reference sequence). The CDR3 consists of 14 residues. CDR3 amino acids: CASSYWQGNTEAFF. As DNA, the CDR3 is TGTGCCAGCAGTTATTGGCAGGGGAACACTGAAGCTTTCTTT.

The chain is built from TRBV4-2 and TRBJ2-5; 7 bases map to TRBD1. V lost 0 bases, J lost 1 base, and 2 bases stayed unmatched. The CDR3 runs to 15 residues. Germline CDR1 is LGHNA and CDR2 is YNFKEQ. The CDR3 is CASSQDDRVQETQYF. The CDR3 DNA reads as TGTGCCAGCAGCCAAGACGACAGGGTCCAAGAGACCCAGTACTTC.

The chain recombines TRBV20-1 with TRBJ1-5; a possible D gene is TRBD1 (5 bases). Trimming pared 8 bases from V and 5 bases from J, leaving 16 bases between. This CDR3 has 13 residues. Germline-derived CDR1 and CDR2 are DFQATT and SNEGSKA (reference sequence). DNA of the CDR3: TGCAGTATCCTTCGGGGGGTGGATCAGCCCCAGCATTTT. Protein: CSILRGVDQPQHF.

For the CDR3, the DNA is TGTGCCAGCAGCCCCTGGGGGGGTATCTACAATGAGCAGTTCTTC. Its translation is CASSPWGGIYNEQFF. The chain has TRBV12-3 or TRBV12-4 and TRBJ2-1; 7 nucleotides agree with TRBD2. The CDR3 sequence is 15 residues long. The J segment lost 3 bases and the V segment lost 6 bases, leaving 8 bases of the junction unmatched.

The V call is TRBV7-2, the J call TRBJ2-1; 8 bases fit TRBD1. The trim removed 5 bases at V and 13 bases at J, leaving 7 bases unmatched. The germline CDR1 and CDR2 sequences are SGHTA and FQGNSA. There are 12 residues in the CDR3. As DNA, the CDR3 is TGTGCCAGCAGCCCACAGGGACAGGAACAGTTCTTC. It translates to CASSPQGQEQFF.

This chain uses TRBV4-1 with TRBJ2-3; tentatively, D is TRBD2 (5 bases). CDR3 size: 18 residues. The germline V gene has CDR1 MGHRA and CDR2 YSYEKL. V gave up 1 base and J gave up 0 bases, with 17 bases separating them. As DNA, the CDR3 is TGCGCCAGCAGCCAAGGCTTCCTAGGCGGGCTCAGCACAGATACGCAGTATTTT. It specifies CASSQGFLGGLSTDTQYF.

This clonotype has only a few counts. This chain joins TRBV4-1 and TRBJ2-3, with D unclear. V was pared by 1 base and J by 1 base, with 12 bases between. Germline V gene lookup returns CDR1 MGHRA and CDR2 YSYEKL. The CDR3 is 16 amino acids. The CDR3 nucleotides read TGCGCCAGCAGCCAAGTGGGTAAACAGCGCACAGATACGCAGTATTTT. Translation: CASSQVGKQRTDTQYF.

The chain is built from TRBV5-1 and TRBJ2-4; 7 bases fit TRBD1. Germline assignment: CDR1 SGHRS and CDR2 YFSETQ. J gave up 0 bases and V 6 bases, and 6 bases lay outside the gene matches. The CDR3 runs 15 residues. This CDR3 is CASTGDSLAKNIQYF. The CDR3 coding sequence is TGCGCCAGCACCGGGGACAGTCTAGCCAAAAACATTCAGTACTTC.

In this sample, this clonotype turned up many times. The rearrangement links TRBV5-1 to TRBJ2-7; TRBD1 agrees at 9 bases. The J segment lost 6 bases and the V segment lost 1 base, leaving 2 bases of the junction unmatched. The germline V gene encodes CDR1 SGHRS and CDR2 YFSETQ. There are 13 residues in the CDR3. The CDR3 DNA follows: TGCGCCAGCAGCTTGACAGGGGGCGGCGAGCAGTACTTC. Its translation is CASSLTGGGEQYF.

V and J are TRBV24-1 and TRBJ1-4; no reliable D call. Trimming removed 5 bases at V and 8 bases at J, with 8 bases between. This CDR3 has 12 residues. The germline gives CDR1 KGHDR, CDR2 SFDVKD. This CDR3 is CATSVPGEKLFF. Written as DNA, the CDR3 is TGTGCCACCAGTGTTCCTGGGGAAAAACTGTTTTTT.

This chain joins TRBV20-1 and TRBJ1-1; tentatively, D is TRBD1 (6 bases). The germline V gene encodes CDR1 DFQATT and CDR2 SNEGSKA (reference sequence). This CDR3 is 11 amino acids long. V was clipped by 5 bases and J by 8 bases, with 12 bases between them. CDR3 sequence reads: CSAYRAGEAFF. Here the CDR3 DNA reads TGCAGTGCTTACAGGGCCGGCGAAGCTTTCTTT.

This clonotype was counted between two and nine times. The chain is built from TRBV5-1 and TRBJ1-2; 9 nucleotides agree with TRBD1. Per germline, CDR1 SGHRS and CDR2 YFSETQ. The V segment lost 3 bases and the J segment 0 bases; nucleotides outside the gene matches: 9. CDR3 size: 17 residues. CDR3 residues: CASSYSSGTGTNYGYTF. The CDR3 DNA is TGCGCCAGCAGCTACTCATCCGGGACAGGGACTAACTATGGCTACACCTTC. Using reference TRBV5-1 and TRBJ1-2 for the parts outside the CDR3, the full variable domain is KAGVTQTPRYLIKTRGQQVTLSCSPISGHRSVSWYQQTPGQGLQFLFEYFSETQRNKGNFPGRFSGRQFSNSRSEMNVSTLELGDSALYLCASSYSSGTGTNYGYTFGSGTRLTVV.

The rearrangement links TRBV6-2 or TRBV6-3 to TRBJ2-1; D gene uncertain. CDR1 is MNHEY and CDR2 is SVGEGT in the germline V gene. V was cut by 4 bases and J by 5 bases, with 12 bases left in between. The CDR3 consists of 14 residues. The CDR3 nucleotides read TGTGCCAGCAGTTCCAGTGTACTAAACAATGAGCAGTTCTTC. Protein sequence: CASSSSVLNNEQFF.

V and J are TRBV12-3 or TRBV12-4 and TRBJ1-1; maybe TRBD1 (5 bases). The length of the CDR3 is 16 residues. V dropped 2 bases and J dropped 7 bases, with 20 bases sitting between them. In DNA form, the CDR3 reads TGTGCCAGCAGTTTATGGGGGGGACTTTTAGGAATTGAAGCTTTCTTT. Translation gives CASSLWGGLLGIEAFF.

This clonotype was seen a handful of times. This chain links TRBV6-6 with TRBJ1-1; D is unresolved. Germline CDR1 reads MNHNY; CDR2 reads SVGAGI (reference sequence). The V and J ends lost 3 bases and 11 bases respectively, with 16 bases between them. This CDR3 has 13 amino acids. CDR3 amino acids: CASSYENGIRAFF. Written as DNA, the CDR3 is TGTGCCAGCAGTTATGAGAATGGCATAAGGGCTTTCTTT.

There are a few counts of this clonotype. The V and J genes are TRBV28 and TRBJ2-1; 11 bases line up with TRBD1. Germline CDR1 MDHEN, CDR2 SYDVKM. Trimming removed 4 bases from V and 13 bases from J; junction bases left unmatched: 9. This CDR3 spans 14 amino acids. The CDR3 loop is CASSSIGQGALQFF. For the CDR3, the DNA is TGTGCCAGCAGTTCTATCGGACAGGGGGCTTTACAGTTCTTC.

The chain uses TRBV18 and TRBJ1-1; D might be TRBD1 (6 bases). The CDR3 is 15 amino acids. The V end lost 5 bases, the J end lost 3 bases, and 16 bases lay between the germline ends. Germline values: CDR1 KGHSH, CDR2 LQKENI. The CDR3 is CASSNQWGQDTEAFF. CDR3 in DNA: TGTGCCAGCTCAAACCAATGGGGGCAAGACACTGAAGCTTTCTTT.

The chain uses TRBV5-1 and TRBJ1-5; D unclear. The CDR3 extends over 16 amino acids. V dropped 0 bases and J dropped 3 bases, with 13 bases sitting between them. From germline, CDR1 is SGHRS and CDR2 YFSETQ. CDR3 nucleotides: TGCGCCAGCAGCTTGGCTTCGGACGGATCCAATCAGCCCCAGCATTTT. Translated, it gives CASSLASDGSNQPQHF. Variable domain in full (rest from reference TRBV5-1 and TRBJ1-5): KAGVTQTPRYLIKTRGQQVTLSCSPISGHRSVSWYQQTPGQGLQFLFEYFSETQRNKGNFPGRFSGRQFSNSRSEMNVSTLELGDSALYLCASSLASDGSNQPQHFGDGTRLSIL.